Sequencing of this T cell receptor (beta chain) was carried out in a study of CD8 T cells in ankylosing spondylitis. The ends lost 7 bases at V and 0 bases at J; junction bases unmatched: 6. This CDR3 has 16 amino acids. Germline V gene data show CDR1 as SGHRS and CDR2 as YFSETQ. Each CDR3 protein gets one entry after TCRdb re-called the 5' RACE reads with MiXCR. Of about 140,000 distinct CDR3 sequences listed, about 8% are singletons. The TCR was taken from a male donor with ankylosing spondylitis. This chain joins TRBV5-1 and TRBJ2-6; TRBD1 matches 8 bases. Input material: synovial fluid, either unsorted or a sorted T cell fraction (not recorded which). CDR3 region: CASARDRSSGANVLTF. The CDR3 DNA is TGCGCCAGCGCCCGGGACAGGTCCTCTGGGGCCAACGTCCTGACTTTC.